Below, one T cell receptor beta chain is given with its context. Its antigen is not identified. These data come from a study of response to subunit inactivated influenza vaccine. Study-wide points: Authors suggested that a seasonal influenza vaccination recruits few new T cells each time.

TCRdb reprocessed the RT-PCR reads with MiXCR, giving one entry per CDR3 protein. The sample yields approximately 500,000 distinct CDR3 sequences, approximately 24% seen once. CDR3 size: 13 residues. The J segment lost 12 bases and the V segment lost 3 bases, leaving 7 bases of the junction unmatched. These data were likewise used in another study, on T cells expressing NK-cell markers. Per that paper: 5'RACE template switching with UMIs generated TCR beta cDNA. Seropositivity for HCMV was found in seven of the eight sequenced donors, with one seronegative. In six donors, dominant NKG2C+ clonotypes were about 1.0-7.0% of CD8+ T cells.

Sequences were derived from CD4+ T cells sorted from PBMCs, sampled 12 days after vaccination. The J gene is TRBJ1-2, the V gene TRBV12-3 or TRBV12-4; TRBD1 agrees at 10 bases. The receptor comes from a man aged 50 to 59 who received an inactivated influenza vaccine. The CDR3 loop is CASSFGQGVLNTF. The CDR3 nucleotides read TGTGCCAGCAGTTTCGGACAGGGGGTTTTAAACACCTTC.